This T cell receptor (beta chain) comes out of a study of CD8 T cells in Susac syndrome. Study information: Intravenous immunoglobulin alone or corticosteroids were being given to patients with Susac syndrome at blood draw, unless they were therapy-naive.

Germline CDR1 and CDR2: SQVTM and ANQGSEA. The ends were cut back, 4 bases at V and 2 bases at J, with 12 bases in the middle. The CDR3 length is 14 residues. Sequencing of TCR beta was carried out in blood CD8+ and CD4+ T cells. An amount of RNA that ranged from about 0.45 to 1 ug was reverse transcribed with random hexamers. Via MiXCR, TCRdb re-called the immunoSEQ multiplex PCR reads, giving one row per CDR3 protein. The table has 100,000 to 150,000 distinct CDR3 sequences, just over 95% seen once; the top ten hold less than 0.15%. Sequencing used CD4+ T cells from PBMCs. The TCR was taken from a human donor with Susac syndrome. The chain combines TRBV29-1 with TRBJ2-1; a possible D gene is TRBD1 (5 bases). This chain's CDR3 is CSVVDSQTYNEQFF. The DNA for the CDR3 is TGCAGCGTTGTTGACAGCCAAACCTACAATGAGCAGTTCTTC.